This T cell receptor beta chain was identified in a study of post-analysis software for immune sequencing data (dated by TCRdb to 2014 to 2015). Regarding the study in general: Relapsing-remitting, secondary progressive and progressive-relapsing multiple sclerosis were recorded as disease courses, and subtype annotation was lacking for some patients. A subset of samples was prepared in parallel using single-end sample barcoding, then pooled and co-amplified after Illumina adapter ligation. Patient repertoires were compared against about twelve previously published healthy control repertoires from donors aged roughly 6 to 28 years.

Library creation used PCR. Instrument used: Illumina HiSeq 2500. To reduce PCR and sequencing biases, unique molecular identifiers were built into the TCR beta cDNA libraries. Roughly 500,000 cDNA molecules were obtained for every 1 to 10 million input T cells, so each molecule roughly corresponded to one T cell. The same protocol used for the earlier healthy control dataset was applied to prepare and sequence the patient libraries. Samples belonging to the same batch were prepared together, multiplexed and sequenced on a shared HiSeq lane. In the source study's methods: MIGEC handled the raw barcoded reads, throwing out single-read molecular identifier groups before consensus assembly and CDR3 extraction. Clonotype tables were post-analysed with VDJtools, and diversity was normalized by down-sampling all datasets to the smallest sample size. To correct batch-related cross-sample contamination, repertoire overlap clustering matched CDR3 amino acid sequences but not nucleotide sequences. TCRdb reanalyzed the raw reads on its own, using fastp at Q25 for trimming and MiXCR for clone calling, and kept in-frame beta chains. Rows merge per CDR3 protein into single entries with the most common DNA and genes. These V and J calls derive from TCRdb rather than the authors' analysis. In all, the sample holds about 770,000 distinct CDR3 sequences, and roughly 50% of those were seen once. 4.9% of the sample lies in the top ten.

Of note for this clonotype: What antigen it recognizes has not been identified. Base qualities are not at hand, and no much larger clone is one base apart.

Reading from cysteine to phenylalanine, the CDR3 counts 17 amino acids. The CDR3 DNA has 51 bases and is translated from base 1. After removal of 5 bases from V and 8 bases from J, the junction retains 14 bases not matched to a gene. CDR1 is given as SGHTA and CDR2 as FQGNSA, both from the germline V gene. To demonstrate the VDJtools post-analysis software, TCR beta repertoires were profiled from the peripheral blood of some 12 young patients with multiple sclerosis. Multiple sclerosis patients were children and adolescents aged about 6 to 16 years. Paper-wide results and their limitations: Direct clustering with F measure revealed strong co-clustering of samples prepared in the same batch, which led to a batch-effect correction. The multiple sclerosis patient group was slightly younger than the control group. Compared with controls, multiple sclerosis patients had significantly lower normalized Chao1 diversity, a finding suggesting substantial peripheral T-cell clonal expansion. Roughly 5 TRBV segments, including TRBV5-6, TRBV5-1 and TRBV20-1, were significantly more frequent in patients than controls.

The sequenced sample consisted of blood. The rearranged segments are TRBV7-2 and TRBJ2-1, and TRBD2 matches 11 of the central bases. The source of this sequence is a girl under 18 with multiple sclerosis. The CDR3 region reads CASSPTGTSGPLDEQFF. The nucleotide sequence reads TGTGCCAGCAGCCCCACCGGGACTAGCGGCCCCCTAGATGAGCAGTTCTTC.